This TCR beta chain was identified in a study of cytomegalovirus exposure and HLA in healthy donors. Study-level points and caveats: Follow-up analysis later connected one missense variant in DCLRE1C with trimming of TCR beta V- and J-genes.

A note on this clone: As yet, its antigen is unknown.

In the PCR, 60 Vbeta and 13 Jbeta primers were used. Generated by immunoSEQ multiplex PCR, the TCRdb table keeps only in-frame clones and is missing some. This sample carries 100,000 to 150,000 clones, under 85% of them seen once, and the ten largest clones take about 4.4%. The sample was PBMCs. The receptor was derived from a woman between 50 and 59 years old in good health and CMV-seropositive.

This CDR3 is CASSLWPSGGSTDTQYF. The CDR3 coding sequence is TGCGCCAGCAGCTTGTGGCCTAGCGGGGGTAGCACAGATACGCAGTATTTT. The chain uses TRBV5-1 and TRBJ2-3; 10 bases match TRBD2. From germline, CDR1 is SGHRS and CDR2 YFSETQ. The CDR3 extends over 17 amino acids. Trimming cost V 1 base and J 0 bases; bases outside gene matches: 5.